This T cell receptor beta chain was sequenced for a study of T cell repertoires in cytomegalovirus infection. Study information: Based on public TCR beta signatures, there were indications of CMV infection and of a matching HLA type.

Looked up from germline, CDR1 is MNHEY and CDR2 is SMNVEV (reference sequence). Trimming stripped 8 bases from V and 5 bases from J, with 16 bases between. The CDR3 spans 14 residues. This clonotype was seen at least ten times. Its antigen is as yet unknown. Each CDR3 protein is one row after TCRdb ran MiXCR on the reads. The sample yields about 150,000 distinct CDR3 sequences, around 32% seen once. The material sequenced was CD8+ T cells from cultured PBMCs, taken from culture after CMV antigen stimulation. The gene calls are TRBV27 and TRBJ2-1; D may be TRBD1 or TRBD2 (6 bases each). The TCR was taken from a human donor in good health (CMV status not recorded). Some clones in this sample may be carry-over from other donors' samples. CDR3 protein: CASAKGGLHNEQFF. CDR3 in DNA: TGTGCCAGCGCTAAGGGGGGCCTCCACAATGAGCAGTTCTTC.